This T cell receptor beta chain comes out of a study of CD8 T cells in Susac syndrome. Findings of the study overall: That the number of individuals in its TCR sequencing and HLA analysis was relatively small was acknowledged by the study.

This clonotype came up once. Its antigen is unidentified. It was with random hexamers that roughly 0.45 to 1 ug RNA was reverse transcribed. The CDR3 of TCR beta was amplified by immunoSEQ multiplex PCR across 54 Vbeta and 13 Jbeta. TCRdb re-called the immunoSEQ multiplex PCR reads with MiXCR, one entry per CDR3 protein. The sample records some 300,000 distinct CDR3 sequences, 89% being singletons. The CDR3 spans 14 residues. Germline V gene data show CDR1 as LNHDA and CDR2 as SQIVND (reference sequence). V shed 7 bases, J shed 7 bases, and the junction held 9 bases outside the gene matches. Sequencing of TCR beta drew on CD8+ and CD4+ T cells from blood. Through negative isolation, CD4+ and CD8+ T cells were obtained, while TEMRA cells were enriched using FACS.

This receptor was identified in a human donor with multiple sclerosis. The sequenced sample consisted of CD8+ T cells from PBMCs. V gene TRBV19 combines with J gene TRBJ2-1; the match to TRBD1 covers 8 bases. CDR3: CASNLGQGRNEQFF. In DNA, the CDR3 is TGTGCCAGTAACCTCGGACAGGGTAGGAATGAGCAGTTCTTC. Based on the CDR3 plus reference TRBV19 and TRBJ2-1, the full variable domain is DGGITQSPKYLFRKEGQNVTLSCEQNLNHDAMYWYRQDPGQGLRLIYYSQIVNDFQKGDIAEGYSVSREKKESFPLTVTSAQKNPTAFYLCASNLGQGRNEQFFGPGTRLTVL.